Presented here are 26 T cell receptor beta chains from one specimen sequenced in a study of CD8 T cells in Susac syndrome (dated 2019 in TCRdb). The receptor library was made with the immunoSEQ multiplex PCR assay. RNA was extracted using the RNeasy kit, and about 0.45 to 1 microgram was reverse transcribed with random hexamers. TCRdb reanalyzed the raw reads on its own, using fastp at Q25 for trimming and MiXCR for clone calling, and kept in-frame beta chains. Rows matching on CDR3 protein sequence are summarized as one entry with the most common DNA and genes. This sample gives about 140,000 distinct CDR3 sequences in total; approximately 95% of them show up just once. The biggest ten clones account for about 0.11% of the sample. Material: CD4+ T cells from PBMCs. The receptor set was obtained from a human donor with multiple sclerosis.

The chain uses TRBV11-2 and TRBJ2-7; D is ambiguous. V lost 3 bases and J 0 bases, leaving 9 bases between the germline ends. The germline gives CDR1 SGHAT, CDR2 FQNNGV. The CDR3 is 14 residues long. The CDR3 protein is CASSLSLSSYEQYF. CDR3 DNA sequence: TGTGCCAGCAGCTTGTCCCTTAGCTCCTACGAGCAGTACTTC.

This clonotype was observed once. The V call is TRBV2, the J call TRBJ2-2; the D is unclear. Deletions cut 1 base from V and 2 bases from J, with 5 bases between. Germline V gene data show CDR1 as SNHLY and CDR2 as FYNNEI. This CDR3 has 14 amino acids. The CDR3 DNA sequence: TGTGCCAGCAGTGAAGGGCTCAACACCGGGGAGCTGTTTTTT. Its protein product is CASSEGLNTGELFF.

The J gene is TRBJ1-1, the V gene TRBV27; 7 bases agree with TRBD1. The CDR3 extends over 13 amino acids. Germline CDR1 and CDR2: MNHEY and SMNVEV (reference sequence). Unmatched junction bases numbered 3, after V lost 2 bases and J lost 6 bases. The CDR3 is CASSLRTGAEAFF. CDR3 nucleotides: TGTGCCAGCAGTTTACGGACAGGCGCTGAAGCTTTCTTT.

V usage is TRBV5-4 and J usage is TRBJ2-1; 12 bases line up with TRBD2. The trim removed 0 bases at V and 8 bases at J, leaving 3 bases unmatched. Germline values: CDR1 SGHNT, CDR2 YYREEE (reference sequence). CDR3 length: 15 residues. For the CDR3, the DNA is TGTGCCAGCAGCTTGGGACTAGCGGGGGATCATGAGCAGTTCTTC. As protein: CASSLGLAGDHEQFF.

The chain's CDR3 is CSASPAASVEKLFF. CDR3 nucleotides: TGCAGTGCTTCCCCCGCGGCATCGGTGGAAAAACTGTTTTTT. The chain uses TRBV20-1 and TRBJ1-4; D is undetermined. Germline V lookup: CDR1 DFQATT, CDR2 SNEGSKA (reference sequence). The V end lost 5 bases, the J end lost 8 bases, and 18 bases lay between the germline ends. There are 14 residues in the CDR3.

The chain joins TRBV9 to TRBJ2-5; a possible D gene is TRBD1 (6 bases). Germline lookup yields CDR1 SGDLS and CDR2 YYNGEE. V lost 4 bases, J lost 1 base, and 11 bases lay in between. The CDR3 sequence is 14 residues long. CDR3 coding DNA: TGTGCCAGCAGCCCCCCAGGGGTCCAAGAGACCCAGTACTTC. It is translated as CASSPPGVQETQYF. The full variable domain, with the rest looked up from reference TRBV9 and TRBJ2-5, is DSGVTQTPKHLITATGQRVTLRCSPRSGDLSVYWYQQSLDQGLQFLIQYYNGEERAKGNILERFSAQQFPDLHSELNLSSLELGDSALYFCASSPPGVQETQYFGPGTRLLVL.

The genes are TRBV20-1 and TRBJ2-1; 12 positions agree with TRBD2. Germline V gives CDR1 DFQATT, CDR2 SNEGSKA (reference sequence). This CDR3 is 14 amino acids long. DNA of the CDR3: TGCAGCGGACTAGCGGGATTGGTGAGGAATGAGCAGTTCTTC. The encoded protein is CSGLAGLVRNEQFF.

The chain recombines TRBV23-1 with TRBJ1-5, with unresolved D. TRBV23-1 qualifies as an ORF whose function is uncertain. With 3 bases removed from V and 1 base from J, the gap between germline ends came to 16 bases. This CDR3 contains 17 residues. Here the CDR3 reads CASSHIPTDGSNQPQHF. CDR3 bases: TGCGCCAGCAGTCATATCCCCACTGATGGGAGCAATCAGCCCCAGCATTTT.

The genes are TRBV6-1 and TRBJ2-7; 7 bases are a match to TRBD1. Germline V CDR1 and CDR2: MNHNS, SASEGT. The CDR3 spans 13 residues. The ends lost 4 bases at V and 2 bases at J; junction bases unmatched: 2. CDR3 residues: CASSGDSPYEQYF. The CDR3 DNA follows: TGTGCCAGCAGTGGGGACAGCCCCTACGAGCAGTACTTC.

The chain links TRBV30 to TRBJ2-5, with 8 bases matching TRBD1. Looked up from germline, CDR1 is GTSNPN and CDR2 is SVGIG (reference sequence). V trimming: 5 bases; J trimming: 5 bases; junction bases outside the gene matches: 16. The CDR3 runs 16 residues. The DNA of the CDR3 is TGTGCCTGGGAAAATGGAAACAGGGGGTGGTGGGAGACCCAGTACTTC. The encoded protein is CAWENGNRGWWETQYF.

The chain carries TRBV20-1 and TRBJ2-3, with 12 positions matching TRBD2. J lost 8 bases, V lost 5 bases, and 8 bases had no gene match. The germline V gene encodes CDR1 DFQATT and CDR2 SNEGSKA (reference sequence). This CDR3 contains 14 residues. As DNA, the CDR3 is TGCAGTGCTTTTCTAGCGGGAGGGGGAGGTACGCAGTATTTT. Protein: CSAFLAGGGGTQYF.

J is TRBJ2-3 and V is TRBV9; the D is unclear. Germline values: CDR1 SGDLS, CDR2 YYNGEE. The CDR3 has 15 amino acids. Trimming took 0 bases from V and 2 from J, leaving 10 bases between them. CDR3 coding DNA: TGTGCCAGCAGCGTAGAGCCAATACCCACAGATACGCAGTATTTT. Protein sequence: CASSVEPIPTDTQYF.

CDR3 coding DNA: TGTGCCAGCACTCTTATTGGGCTCTGGGCCTACACCTTC. It is translated as CASTLIGLWAYTF. The J gene is TRBJ1-2, the V gene TRBV6-1; D is unresolved. The germline V gene encodes CDR1 MNHNS and CDR2 SASEGT. CDR3 size: 13 residues. The germline V and J ends were trimmed by 7 bases and 10 bases, with 19 bases remaining between them.

The rearrangement links TRBV24-1 to TRBJ2-1; 7 bases map to TRBD1. The CDR3 covers 15 residues. Germline V gene sequence: CDR1 KGHDR, CDR2 SFDVKD. J gave up 0 bases and V 9 bases, and 7 bases lay outside the gene matches. The CDR3 region has the DNA TGTGCCACCGAGGACAGGCCAGGCTCCTACAATGAGCAGTTCTTC. Amino acids: CATEDRPGSYNEQFF.

The chain carries TRBV7-6 and TRBJ2-3, with 10 bases matching TRBD2. CDR1 is SGHVS and CDR2 is FNYEAQ in the germline V gene. Trimming at V came to 2 bases and at J to 4 bases, leaving 9 bases not matched to a gene. The CDR3 is made up of 17 amino acids. The CDR3: CASSLKVAGGRPDTQYF. The CDR3, as DNA: TGTGCCAGCAGCTTAAAGGTAGCGGGGGGACGGCCAGATACGCAGTATTTT.

This chain connects TRBV28 to TRBJ1-1; the D gene is possibly TRBD1 (5 bases). The length of the CDR3 is 17 residues. Germline V gives CDR1 MDHEN, CDR2 SYDVKM. Trimming stripped 1 base from V and 3 bases from J, with 18 bases between. The CDR3: CASSLFGLGGEDTEAFF. The CDR3 DNA reads TGTGCCAGCAGTTTATTTGGCCTGGGGGGAGAGGACACTGAAGCTTTCTTT. The variable domain in full, with the rest retrieved from reference TRBV28 and TRBJ1-1, is DVKVTQSSRYLVKRTGEKVFLECVQDMDHENMFWYRQDPGLGLRLIYFSYDVKMKEKGDIPEGYSVSREKKERFSLILESASTNQTSMYLCASSLFGLGGEDTEAFFGQGTRLTVV.

J is TRBJ1-4 and V is TRBV29-1; D may be TRBD1 (6 bases). CDR3 length: 15 amino acids. Deletions cut 4 bases from V and 7 bases from J, with 19 bases between. Germline CDR1 SQVTM, CDR2 ANQGSEA. The CDR3 here is CSVVVTQGRGEKLFF. Here the CDR3 DNA reads TGCAGCGTTGTTGTAACGCAGGGGAGAGGTGAAAAACTGTTTTTT.

The chain carries TRBV9 and TRBJ1-2, with D possibly matching TRBD1 (6 bases). Per germline, CDR1 SGDLS and CDR2 YYNGEE. Between the trimmed V and J ends, which lost 0 bases and 5 bases, there was a span of 8 bases. The length of the CDR3 is 13 residues. The CDR3 region is CASSVDRDYGYTF. CDR3 nucleotide sequence: TGTGCCAGCAGCGTAGACAGGGATTATGGCTACACCTTC.

The chain joins TRBV6-5 to TRBJ1-2; no firm D call. Germline V lookup: CDR1 MNHEY, CDR2 SVGAGI. Trimming removed 0 bases from V and 7 bases from J, with 6 bases in between. The CDR3 length is 12 residues. The CDR3 region is CASSYSWGGYTF. As DNA, the CDR3 is TGTGCCAGCAGTTACTCCTGGGGTGGCTACACCTTC.

Regarding this clonotype: At one boundary the junction diverges from the germline segment, which might be a read error. The chain carries TRBV3-1 and TRBJ2-5, with D perhaps TRBD2 (6 bases). This CDR3 is built from 16 residues. Germline assignment: CDR1 LGHDT and CDR2 YNNKEL (reference sequence). As DNA, the CDR3 is TGTGCCAGCAGTCAAGAACAGAAAAGCGGGCGGGAGACCCAGTACTTC. Its translation is CASSQEQKSGRETQYF.

The sample holds a few counts of this clonotype. The V and J genes are TRBV7-9 and TRBJ1-4, with TRBD1 as a possible D gene (5 bases). CDR1 is SEHNR, CDR2 FQNEAQ, per germline (reference sequence). The V end was cut by 2 bases, the J end by 6 bases, with 10 bases between. This CDR3 is 14 amino acids long. CDR3 sequence: CASSLRRGDEKLFF. The CDR3 DNA is TGTGCCAGCAGCTTACGGAGGGGAGATGAAAAACTGTTTTTT.

This clonotype was seen only once. V usage is TRBV19 and J usage is TRBJ2-7, with unresolved D. Germline values: CDR1 LNHDA, CDR2 SQIVND (reference sequence). The CDR3 runs 11 residues. With 9 bases removed from V and 3 bases from J, the gap between germline ends came to 9 bases. The DNA for the CDR3 is TGTGCCAGCACGAACTACTACGAGCAGTACTTC. Amino acids: CASTNYYEQYF.

The V and J genes are TRBV3-1 and TRBJ1-1; possibly TRBD1 for D (5 bases). CDR3 length: 17 amino acids. V was shortened by 5 bases and J by 3 bases, with 22 bases between the two germline ends. CDR1 LGHDT and CDR2 YNNKEL come from the germline V gene (reference sequence). The CDR3 DNA is TGTGCCAGCAGCAAACGAGGGCCAGGGAGGGCGTACACTGAAGCTTTCTTT. Translated, it gives CASSKRGPGRAYTEAFF.

This clonotype has a handful of counts. V gene TRBV19 combines with J gene TRBJ1-1; 8 bases align to TRBD1. This CDR3 is built from 13 residues. Germline trimming cut 6 bases from V and 1 base from J; bases unmatched to any gene: 1. Germline CDR1 is LNHDA and CDR2 is SQIVND (reference sequence). The CDR3 loop is CASRDRANTEAFF. CDR3 nucleotide sequence: TGTGCCAGTAGGGACAGGGCGAACACTGAAGCTTTCTTT.

The chain uses TRBV2 and TRBJ1-1, with D possibly TRBD1 on 5 matching bases. Germline V gene sequence: CDR1 SNHLY, CDR2 FYNNEI. V dropped 6 bases and J dropped 0 bases, with 14 bases sitting between them. This CDR3 contains 15 residues. The CDR3 nucleotides are TGTGCCAGCAGCAGGGACCCCGTTATGAACACTGAAGCTTTCTTT. Translating it yields CASSRDPVMNTEAFF.

The chain joins TRBV9 to TRBJ2-1, with 12 bases fitting TRBD2. Germline CDR1 is SGDLS and CDR2 is YYNGEE. Trimming removed 2 bases from V and 9 bases from J; junction bases left unmatched: 6. CDR3 length equals 15 residues. Written as DNA, the CDR3 is TGTGCCAGCAGCGTGGTGACTAGCGGGAGTAGTGAGCAGTTCTTC. It is translated as CASSVVTSGSSEQFF.